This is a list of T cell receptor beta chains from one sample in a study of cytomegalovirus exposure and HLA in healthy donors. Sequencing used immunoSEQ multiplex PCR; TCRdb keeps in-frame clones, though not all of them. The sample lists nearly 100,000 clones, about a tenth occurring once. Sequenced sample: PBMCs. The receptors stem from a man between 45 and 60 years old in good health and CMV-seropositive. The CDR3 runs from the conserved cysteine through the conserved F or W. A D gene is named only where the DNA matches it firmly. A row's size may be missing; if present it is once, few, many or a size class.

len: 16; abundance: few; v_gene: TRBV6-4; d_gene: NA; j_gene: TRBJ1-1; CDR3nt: TGTGCCAGCAGTGACCCCGAAGGGGGAGTGAACACTGAAGCTTTCTTT; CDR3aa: CASSDPEGGVNTEAFF
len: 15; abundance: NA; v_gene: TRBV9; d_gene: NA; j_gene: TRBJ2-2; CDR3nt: TGTGCCAGCAGCGTAGGAGAGGGTGGCACCGGGGAGCTGTTTTTT; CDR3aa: CASSVGEGGTGELFF
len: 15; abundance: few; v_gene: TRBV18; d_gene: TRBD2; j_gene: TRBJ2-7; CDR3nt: TGTGCCAGCTCCCTAAAGGCGGCGGGAGCCGACGAGCAGTACTTC; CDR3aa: CASSLKAAGADEQYF
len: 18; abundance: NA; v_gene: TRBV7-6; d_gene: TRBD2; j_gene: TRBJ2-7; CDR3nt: TGTGCCAGCAGCCCGGGACTAGCGGGAGGGCCTGGCTCCTACGAGCAGTACTTC; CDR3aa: CASSPGLAGGPGSYEQYF
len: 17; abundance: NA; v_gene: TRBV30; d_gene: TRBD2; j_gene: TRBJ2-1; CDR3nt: TGTGCCTGGAGTGGGCTAGCGGGAGAGGGCTCCTACAATGAGCAGTTCTTC; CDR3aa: CAWSGLAGEGSYNEQFF
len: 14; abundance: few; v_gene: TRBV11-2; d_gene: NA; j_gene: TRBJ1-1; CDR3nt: TGTGCCAGCAGCTTAAATTGGGGGGTCACTGAAGCTTTCTTT; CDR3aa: CASSLNWGVTEAFF
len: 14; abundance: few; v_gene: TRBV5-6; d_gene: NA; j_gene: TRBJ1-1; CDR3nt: TGTGCCAGCAGCTTGGATCCAGAAAACACTGAAGCTTTCTTT; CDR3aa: CASSLDPENTEAFF
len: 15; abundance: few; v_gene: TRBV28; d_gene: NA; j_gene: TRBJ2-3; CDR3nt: TGTGCCACCACTTCCGGGCTGAGGGGCACAGATACGCAGTATTTT; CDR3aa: CATTSGLRGTDTQYF
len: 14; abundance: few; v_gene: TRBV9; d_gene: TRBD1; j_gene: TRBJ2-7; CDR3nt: TGTGCCAGCAGCCCGACAGGGGGCACCTACGAGCAGTACTTC; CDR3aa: CASSPTGGTYEQYF
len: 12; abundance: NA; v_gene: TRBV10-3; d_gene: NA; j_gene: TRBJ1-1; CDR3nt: TGTGCCATCAGTGACTCCAACGGTGAAGCTTTCTTT; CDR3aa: CAISDSNGEAFF
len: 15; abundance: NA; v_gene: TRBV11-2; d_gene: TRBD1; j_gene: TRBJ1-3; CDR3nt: TGTGCCAGCAGCTTCGGGACAGGGCAGGGAAACACCATATATTTT; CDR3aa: CASSFGTGQGNTIYF
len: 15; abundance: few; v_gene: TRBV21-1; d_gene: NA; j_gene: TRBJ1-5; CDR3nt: TGTGCCAGCAGCCCCAGCGACAGGGGGGGTCAGCCCCAGCATTTT; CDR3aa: CASSPSDRGGQPQHF
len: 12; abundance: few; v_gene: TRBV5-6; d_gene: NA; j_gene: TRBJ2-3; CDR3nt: TGTGCCAGCAGCTTGAGTGAGGGAACGCAGTATTTT; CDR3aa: CASSLSEGTQYF
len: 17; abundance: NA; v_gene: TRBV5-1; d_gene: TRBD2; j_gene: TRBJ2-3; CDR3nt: TGCGCCAGCAGCTTGGTGGCTAGCGGGAGTATGTCAGATACGCAGTATTTT; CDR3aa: CASSLVASGSMSDTQYF
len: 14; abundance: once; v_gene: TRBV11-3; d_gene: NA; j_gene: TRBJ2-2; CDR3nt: TGTGCCAGCAGCTTAATTGGGGCTACCGGGGAGCTGTTTTTT; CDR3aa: CASSLIGATGELFF
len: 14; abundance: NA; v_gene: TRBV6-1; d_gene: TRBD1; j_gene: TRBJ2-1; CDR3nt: TGTGCCAGCACCGCGACAGGGACCTACAATGAGCAGTTCTTC; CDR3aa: CASTATGTYNEQFF
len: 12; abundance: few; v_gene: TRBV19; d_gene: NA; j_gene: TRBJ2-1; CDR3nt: TGTGCCAGTAGTACCTGGGACTTTGAGCAGTTCTTC; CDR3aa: CASSTWDFEQFF
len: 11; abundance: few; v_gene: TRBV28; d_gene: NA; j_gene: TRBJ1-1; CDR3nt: TGTGCCAGCTCCCGGAACACTGAAGCTTTCTTT; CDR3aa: CASSRNTEAFF
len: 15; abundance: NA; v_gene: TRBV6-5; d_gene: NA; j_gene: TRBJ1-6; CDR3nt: TGTGCCAGCAGTTACAGTCCAGGGGTCAACTCACCCCTCCACTTT; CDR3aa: CASSYSPGVNSPLHF
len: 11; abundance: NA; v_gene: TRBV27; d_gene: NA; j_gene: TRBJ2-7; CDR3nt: TGTGCCAGCAGCCCGATCTACGAGCAGTACTTC; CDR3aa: CASSPIYEQYF
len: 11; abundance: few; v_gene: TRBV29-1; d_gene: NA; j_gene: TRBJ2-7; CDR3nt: TGCAGCGTTACCACGGCCTACGAGCAGTACTTC; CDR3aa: CSVTTAYEQYF
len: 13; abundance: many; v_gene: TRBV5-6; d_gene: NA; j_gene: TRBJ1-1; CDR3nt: TGTGCCAGCAGCCGTGGAGAGAGCACTGAAGCTTTCTTT; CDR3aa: CASSRGESTEAFF
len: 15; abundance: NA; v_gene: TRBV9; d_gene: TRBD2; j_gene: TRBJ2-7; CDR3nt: TGTGCCAGCAGCGTAGAGGCTAGCGGGAGTGTTGAGCAGTACTTC; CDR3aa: CASSVEASGSVEQYF
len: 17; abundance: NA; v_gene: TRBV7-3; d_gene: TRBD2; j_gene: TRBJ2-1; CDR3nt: TGTGCCAGCAGCTTACGGGGGGGGACTAGCGGGAGTAATGAGCAGTTCTTC; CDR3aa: CASSLRGGTSGSNEQFF
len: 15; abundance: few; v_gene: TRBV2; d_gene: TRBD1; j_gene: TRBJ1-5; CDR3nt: TGTGCCAGCAGGGCCGGGACAGGGGGCAATCAGCCCCAGCATTTT; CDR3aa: CASRAGTGGNQPQHF
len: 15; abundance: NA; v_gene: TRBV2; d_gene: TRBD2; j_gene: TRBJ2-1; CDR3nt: TGTGCCAGCCTTCGCACGGGAGGGGGATTGGATGAGCAGTTCTTC; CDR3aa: CASLRTGGGLDEQFF
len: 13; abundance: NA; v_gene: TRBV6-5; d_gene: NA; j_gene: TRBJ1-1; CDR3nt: TGTGCCAGCAGTTTAGGGGAGGCCACTGAAGCTTTCTTT; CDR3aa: CASSLGEATEAFF
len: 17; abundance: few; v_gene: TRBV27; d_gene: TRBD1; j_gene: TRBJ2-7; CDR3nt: TGTGCCAGCAGTCTCCTCTCGACCGGGACAGGGGGCGGCGAGCAGTACTTC; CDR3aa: CASSLLSTGTGGGEQYF
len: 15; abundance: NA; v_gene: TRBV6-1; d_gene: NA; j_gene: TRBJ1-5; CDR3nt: TGTGCCTCTGAGGAGGGGTCGTATAGCAATCAGCCCCAGCATTTT; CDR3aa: CASEEGSYSNQPQHF
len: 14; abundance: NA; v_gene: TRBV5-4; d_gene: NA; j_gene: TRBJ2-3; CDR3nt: TGTGCCAGCAGCTACTACGGGAACACAGATACGCAGTATTTT; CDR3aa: CASSYYGNTDTQYF
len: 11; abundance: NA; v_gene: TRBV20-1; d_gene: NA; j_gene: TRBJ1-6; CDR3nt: TGCAGTGTCGGGAGGGATTCACCCCTCCACTTT; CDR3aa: CSVGRDSPLHF
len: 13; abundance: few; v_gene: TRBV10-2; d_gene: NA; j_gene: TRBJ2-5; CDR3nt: TGCGCCAGCAGTGGGGGGGGCCGGGAGACCCAGTACTTC; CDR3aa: CASSGGGRETQYF
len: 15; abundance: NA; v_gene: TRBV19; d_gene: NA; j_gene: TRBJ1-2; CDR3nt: TGTGCCAGTAGTCCAGGGGCCCCTTTTTTCTATGGCTACACCTTC; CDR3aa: CASSPGAPFFYGYTF
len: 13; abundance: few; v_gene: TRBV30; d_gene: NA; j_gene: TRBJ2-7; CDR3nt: TGTGCCTGGAGTATGGGAGTTCCCTACGAGCAGTACTTC; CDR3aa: CAWSMGVPYEQYF
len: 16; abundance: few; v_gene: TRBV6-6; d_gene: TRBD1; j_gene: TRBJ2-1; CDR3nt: TGTGCCAGCAATAATCCGGGACAGAAGTCCTACAATGAGCAGTTCTTC; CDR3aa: CASNNPGQKSYNEQFF
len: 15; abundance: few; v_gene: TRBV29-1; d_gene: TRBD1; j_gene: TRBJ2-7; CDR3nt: TGCAGCGTTGCCTCGCCGGGACAGGGGTCCTACGAGCAGTACTTC; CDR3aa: CSVASPGQGSYEQYF
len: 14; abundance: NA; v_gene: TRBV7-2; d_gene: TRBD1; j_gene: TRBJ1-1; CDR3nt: TGTGCCAGCACCCGGGACAGGGCGAACACTGAAGCTTTCTTT; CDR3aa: CASTRDRANTEAFF
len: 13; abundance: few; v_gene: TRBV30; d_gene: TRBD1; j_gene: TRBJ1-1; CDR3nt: TGTGCCTGCCCAGGACAGGGCTGGACTGAAGCTTTCTTT; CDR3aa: CACPGQGWTEAFF
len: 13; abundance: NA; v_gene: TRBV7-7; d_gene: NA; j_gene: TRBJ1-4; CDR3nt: TGTGCTAGCAGCACAGGGACCGACGGAGAACTGTTTTTT; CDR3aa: CASSTGTDGELFF
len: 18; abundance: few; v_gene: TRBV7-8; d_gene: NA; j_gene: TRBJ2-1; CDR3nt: TGTGCCAGCAGCTATATACAGATGGACAGTGTGAGGCTAGCTGAGCAGTTCTTC; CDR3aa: CASSYIQMDSVRLAEQFF
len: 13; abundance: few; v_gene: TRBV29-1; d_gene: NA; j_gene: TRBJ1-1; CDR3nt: TGCAGCGTCGGACAGACGATGAACACTGAAGCTTTCTTT; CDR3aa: CSVGQTMNTEAFF
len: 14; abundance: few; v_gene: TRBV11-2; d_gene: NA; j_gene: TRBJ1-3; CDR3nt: TGTGCCAGCAGCCCCGACAGAACTGGAAACACCATATATTTT; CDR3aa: CASSPDRTGNTIYF
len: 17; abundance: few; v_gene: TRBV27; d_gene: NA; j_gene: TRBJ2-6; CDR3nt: TGTGCCAGCAGTTTTAAACAGCTTACCTCTGGGGCCAACGTCCTGACTTTC; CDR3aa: CASSFKQLTSGANVLTF
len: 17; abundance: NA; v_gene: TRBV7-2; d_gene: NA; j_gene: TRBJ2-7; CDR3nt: TGTGCCAGCACCTCTGCGGGGTGGGCGGACCCCTCCTACGAGCAGTACTTC; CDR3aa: CASTSAGWADPSYEQYF
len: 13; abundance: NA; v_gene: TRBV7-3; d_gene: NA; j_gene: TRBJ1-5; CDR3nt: TGTGCCAGCAGTTTCGAGATCCGACAGCCCCAGCATTTT; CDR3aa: CASSFEIRQPQHF
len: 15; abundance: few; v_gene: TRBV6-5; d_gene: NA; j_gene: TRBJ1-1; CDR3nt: TGTGCCAGCAGTCAAAACAGCTTCATGAACACTGAAGCTTTCTTT; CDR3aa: CASSQNSFMNTEAFF
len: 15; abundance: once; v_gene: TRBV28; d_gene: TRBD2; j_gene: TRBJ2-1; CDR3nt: TGTGCCAGCAGTACTAGCGGGAGCTCCTACAATGAGCAGTTCTTC; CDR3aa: CASSTSGSSYNEQFF
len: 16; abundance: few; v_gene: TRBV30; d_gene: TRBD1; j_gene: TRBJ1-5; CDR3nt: TGTGCCTGGAGTCTCTCCGGGGACAGGGTGAGGCAGCCCCAGCATTTT; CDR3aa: CAWSLSGDRVRQPQHF
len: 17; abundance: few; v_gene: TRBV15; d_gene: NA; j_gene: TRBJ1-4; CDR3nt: TGTGCCACCACTAACGGCGGGGGGGCTCAAGCTAATGAAAAACTGTTTTTT; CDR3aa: CATTNGGGAQANEKLFF
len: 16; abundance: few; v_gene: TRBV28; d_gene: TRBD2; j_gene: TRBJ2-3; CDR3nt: TGTGCCAGCACCAGCCTACTAGCGGGAGACTTAGATACGCAGTATTTT; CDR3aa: CASTSLLAGDLDTQYF
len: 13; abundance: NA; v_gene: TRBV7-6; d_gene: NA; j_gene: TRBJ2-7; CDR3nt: TGTGCCAGCAGCTCGGACAGCTCCTACGAGCAGTACTTC; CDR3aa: CASSSDSSYEQYF
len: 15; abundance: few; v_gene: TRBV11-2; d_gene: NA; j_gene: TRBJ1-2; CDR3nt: TGTGCCAGCAGCTTAGATTCCCAGGGAAACTATGGCTACACCTTC; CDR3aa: CASSLDSQGNYGYTF
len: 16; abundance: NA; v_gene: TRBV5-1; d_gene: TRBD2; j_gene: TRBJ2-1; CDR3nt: TGCGCCAGCAGCTTCGGGACTAGCGGACCTCCCAGTGAGCAGTTCTTC; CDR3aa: CASSFGTSGPPSEQFF